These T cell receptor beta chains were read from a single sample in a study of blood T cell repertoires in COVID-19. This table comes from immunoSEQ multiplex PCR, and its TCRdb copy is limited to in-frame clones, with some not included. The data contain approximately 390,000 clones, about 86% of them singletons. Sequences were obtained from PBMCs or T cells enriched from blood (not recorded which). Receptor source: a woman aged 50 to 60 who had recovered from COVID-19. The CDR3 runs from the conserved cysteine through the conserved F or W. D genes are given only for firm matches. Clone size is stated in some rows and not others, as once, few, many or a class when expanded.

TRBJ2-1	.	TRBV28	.	CASSWLERQYNEQFF	TGTGCCAGCAGTTGGTTGGAGCGGCAATACAATGAGCAGTTCTTC
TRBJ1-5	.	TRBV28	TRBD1	CASSQGASQPQHF	TGTGCCAGCAGCCAGGGGGCAAGTCAGCCCCAGCATTTT
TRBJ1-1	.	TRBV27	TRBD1	CASSRQGGTEAFF	TGTGCCAGCAGTAGACAGGGAGGAACTGAAGCTTTCTTT
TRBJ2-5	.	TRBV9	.	CASSVEAAGGHQTQYF	TGTGCCAGCAGCGTAGAGGCCGCAGGAGGGCATCAGACCCAGTACTTC
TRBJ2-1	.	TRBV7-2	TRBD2	CASSLVRTSGRSSYNEQFF	TGTGCCAGCAGCTTAGTAAGAACTAGCGGGAGAAGCTCCTACAATGAGCAGTTCTTC
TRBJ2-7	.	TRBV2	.	CAGKETGMTYEQYF	TGTGCCGGTAAAGAGACGGGAATGACCTACGAGCAGTACTTC
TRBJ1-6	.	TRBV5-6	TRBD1	CASSLGTGKGQSPLHF	TGTGCCAGCAGCTTAGGGACAGGAAAGGGCCAGTCACCCCTCCACTTT
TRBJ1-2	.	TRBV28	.	CASSLSPGAGRDGYTF	TGTGCCAGCAGTTTAAGTCCAGGGGCTGGCCGAGACGGCTACACCTTC
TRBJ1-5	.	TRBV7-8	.	CASSPEGGGRQPQHF	TGTGCCAGCAGCCCCGAGGGGGGGGGTAGGCAGCCCCAGCATTTT
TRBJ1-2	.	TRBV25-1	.	CASSEKGVLESYGYTF	TGTGCCAGCAGTGAAAAAGGGGTCCTAGAGTCCTATGGCTACACCTTC
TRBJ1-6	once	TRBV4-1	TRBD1	CASSQGPGQDVSSPLHF	TGCGCCAGCAGCCAAGGGCCAGGACAGGATGTTTCCTCACCCCTCCACTTT
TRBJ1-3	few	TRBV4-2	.	CASSPNRAGNTIYF	TGTGCCAGCAGCCCTAACAGGGCTGGAAACACCATATATTTT
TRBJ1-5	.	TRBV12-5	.	CASTYFGGYSNQPQHF	TGTGCTAGTACGTACTTCGGGGGATATAGCAATCAGCCCCAGCATTTT
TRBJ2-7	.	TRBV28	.	CASSGGGEIAYEQYF	TGTGCCAGCAGCGGAGGGGGCGAAATTGCCTACGAGCAGTACTTC
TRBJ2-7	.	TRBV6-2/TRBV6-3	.	CASSLAGDGEQYF	TGTGCCAGCAGTCTGGCAGGGGACGGCGAGCAGTACTTC
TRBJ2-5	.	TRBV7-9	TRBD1	CASSNPSLGTAKETQYF	TGTGCCAGCAGCAACCCCAGCCTCGGGACAGCGAAAGAGACCCAGTACTTC
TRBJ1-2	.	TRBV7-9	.	CASSLAGSPEGNYGYTF	TGTGCCAGCAGCTTAGCGGGCTCACCCGAAGGTAACTATGGCTACACCTTC
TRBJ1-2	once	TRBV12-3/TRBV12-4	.	CASSFQVANGYTF	TGTGCCAGCAGTTTTCAGGTTGCTAATGGCTACACCTTC
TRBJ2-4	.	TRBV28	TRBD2	CASNAWEGKGLAKNIQYF	TGTGCCAGCAATGCTTGGGAGGGAAAGGGTCTAGCCAAAAACATTCAGTACTTC
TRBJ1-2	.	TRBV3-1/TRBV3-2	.	CASSPGGAVYGYTF	TGTGCCAGCAGTCCGGGGGGGGCCGTCTATGGCTACACCTTC
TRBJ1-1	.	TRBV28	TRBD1	CASVGQGTNTEAFF	TGTGCCAGCGTAGGACAGGGGACGAACACTGAAGCTTTCTTT
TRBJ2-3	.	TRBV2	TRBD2	CASLAGGPLADTQYF	TGTGCCAGCCTAGCGGGGGGGCCCTTGGCAGATACGCAGTATTTT
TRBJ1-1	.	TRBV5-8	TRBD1	CASTARDREPTEAFF	TGTGCCAGCACCGCCCGGGACAGGGAGCCCACTGAAGCTTTCTTT
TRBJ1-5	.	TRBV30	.	CAWSRGIGQPQHF	TGTGCCTGGAGCAGGGGTATTGGTCAGCCCCAGCATTTT
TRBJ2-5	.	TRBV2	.	CASSPLDAGYRETQYF	TGTGCCAGCAGTCCTTTGGATGCGGGGTATCGGGAGACCCAGTACTTC
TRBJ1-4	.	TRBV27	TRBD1	CASRVGQGNEKLFF	TGTGCCAGCAGAGTGGGACAGGGTAATGAAAAACTGTTTTTT
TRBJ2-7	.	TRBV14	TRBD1	CASSQDHRGRYF	TGTGCCAGCAGCCAAGATCACAGGGGGAGGTACTTC
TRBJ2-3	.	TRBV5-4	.	CASSTRNTDTQYF	TGTGCCAGCAGCACTAGAAACACAGATACGCAGTATTTT
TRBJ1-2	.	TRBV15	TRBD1	CATSKFLGGRDGYTF	TGTGCCACCAGCAAATTCCTAGGGGGCCGTGACGGCTACACCTTC
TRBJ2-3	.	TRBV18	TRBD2	CASSTSGGLTDTQYF	TGTGCCAGCTCAACAAGCGGGGGGCTCACAGATACGCAGTATTTT
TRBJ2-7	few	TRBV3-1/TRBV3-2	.	CASSQVLPTSYEQYF	TGTGCCAGCAGCCAAGTATTGCCTACCTCCTACGAGCAGTACTTC
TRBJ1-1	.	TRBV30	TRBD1	CAWTKGADTEAFF	TGTGCCTGGACAAAGGGGGCAGACACTGAAGCTTTCTTT
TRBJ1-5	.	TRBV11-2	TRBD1	CASSRDRVSNQPQHF	TGTGCCAGCAGCAGGGACAGGGTTAGCAATCAGCCCCAGCATTTT
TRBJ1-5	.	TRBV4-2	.	CASSQAGLGPQHF	TGTGCCAGCAGCCAAGCCGGACTGGGGCCCCAGCATTTT
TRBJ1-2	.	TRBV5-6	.	CASRWDTRNGYTF	TGTGCCAGCCGCTGGGACACGAGAAATGGCTACACCTTC
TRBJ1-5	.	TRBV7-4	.	CASSLTRDRDQPQHF	TGTGCCAGCAGCTTGACGAGGGATCGGGATCAGCCCCAGCATTTT
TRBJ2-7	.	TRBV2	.	CASRVDRQPSYEQYF	TGTGCCAGCAGAGTGGATAGACAACCCTCCTACGAGCAGTACTTC
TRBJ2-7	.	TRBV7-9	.	CASSSSSHPGPF	TGTGCCAGCAGCTCCTCTTCCCATCCCGGTCCTTTC
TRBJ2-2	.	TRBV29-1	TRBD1	CSVDRGLSGELFF	TGCAGCGTTGACAGGGGGCTCTCCGGGGAGCTGTTTTTT